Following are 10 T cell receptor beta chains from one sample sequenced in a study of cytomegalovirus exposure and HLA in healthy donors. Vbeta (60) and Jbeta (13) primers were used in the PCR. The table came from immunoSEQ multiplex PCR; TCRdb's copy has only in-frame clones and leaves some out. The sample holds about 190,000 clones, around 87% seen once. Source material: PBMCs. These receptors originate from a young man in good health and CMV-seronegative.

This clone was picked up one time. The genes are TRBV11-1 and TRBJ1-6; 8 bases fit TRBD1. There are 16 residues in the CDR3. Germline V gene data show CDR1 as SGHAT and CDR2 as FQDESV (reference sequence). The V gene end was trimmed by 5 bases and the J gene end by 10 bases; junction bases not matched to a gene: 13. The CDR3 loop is CASSPVRGPTRSPLHF. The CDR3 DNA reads TGTGCCAGCAGCCCAGTCAGGGGGCCAACAAGATCACCCCTCCACTTT.

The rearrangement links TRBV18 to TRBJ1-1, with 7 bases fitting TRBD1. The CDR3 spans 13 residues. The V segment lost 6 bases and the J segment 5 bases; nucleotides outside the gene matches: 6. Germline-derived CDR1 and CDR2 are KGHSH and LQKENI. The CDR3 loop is CASSLPGQTEAFF. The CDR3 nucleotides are TGTGCCAGCTCGCTCCCGGGACAGACTGAAGCTTTCTTT. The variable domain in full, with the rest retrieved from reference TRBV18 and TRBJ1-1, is NAGVMQNPRHLVRRRGQEARLRCSPMKGHSHVYWYRQLPEEGLKFMVYLQKENIIDESGMPKERFSAEFPKEGPSILRIQQVVRGDSAAYFCASSLPGQTEAFFGQGTRLTVV.

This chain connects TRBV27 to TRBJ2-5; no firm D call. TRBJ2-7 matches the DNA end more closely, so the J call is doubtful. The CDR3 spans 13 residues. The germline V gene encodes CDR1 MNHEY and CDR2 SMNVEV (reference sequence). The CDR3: CASSLGLGYEQYF. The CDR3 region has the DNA TGTGCCAGCAGTTTAGGCCTGGGCTACGAGCAGTACTTC.

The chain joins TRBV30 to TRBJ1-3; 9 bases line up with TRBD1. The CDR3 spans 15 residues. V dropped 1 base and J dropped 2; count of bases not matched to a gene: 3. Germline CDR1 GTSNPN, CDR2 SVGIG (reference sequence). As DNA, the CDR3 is TGTGCCTGGAGTGGGGACAGGGCGGCTGGAAACACCATATATTTT. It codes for CAWSGDRAAGNTIYF.

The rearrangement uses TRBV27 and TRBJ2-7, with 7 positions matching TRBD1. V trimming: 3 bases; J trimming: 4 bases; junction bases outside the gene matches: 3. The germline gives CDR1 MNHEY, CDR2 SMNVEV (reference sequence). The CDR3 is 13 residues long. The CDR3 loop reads CASSLRGPYEQYF. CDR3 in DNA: TGTGCCAGCAGTTTGAGGGGGCCGTACGAGCAGTACTTC.

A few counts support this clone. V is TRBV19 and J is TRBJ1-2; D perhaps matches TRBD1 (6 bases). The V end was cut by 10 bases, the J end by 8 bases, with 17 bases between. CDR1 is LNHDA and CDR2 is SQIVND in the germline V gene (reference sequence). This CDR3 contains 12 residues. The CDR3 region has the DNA TGTGCCATCACGGACAGAACGGGCGGCTACACCTTC. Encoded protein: CAITDRTGGYTF.

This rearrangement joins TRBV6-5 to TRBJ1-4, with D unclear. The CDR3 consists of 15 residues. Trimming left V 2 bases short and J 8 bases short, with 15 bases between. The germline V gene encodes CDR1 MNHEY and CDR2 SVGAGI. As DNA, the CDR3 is TGTGCCAGCAGTTACGCCGGGAACCAGAGGGAAAAACTGTTTTTT. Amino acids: CASSYAGNQREKLFF.

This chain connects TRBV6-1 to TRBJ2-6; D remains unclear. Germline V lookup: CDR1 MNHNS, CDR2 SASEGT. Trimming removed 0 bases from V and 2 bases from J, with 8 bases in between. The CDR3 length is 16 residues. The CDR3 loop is CASSEAAGAGANVLTF. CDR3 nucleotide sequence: TGTGCCAGCAGTGAAGCGGCAGGTGCTGGGGCCAACGTCCTGACTTTC.

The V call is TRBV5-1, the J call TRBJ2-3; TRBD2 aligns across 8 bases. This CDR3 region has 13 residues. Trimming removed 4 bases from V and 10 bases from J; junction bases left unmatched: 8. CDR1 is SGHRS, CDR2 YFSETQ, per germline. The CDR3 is CASSRGGTSPQYF. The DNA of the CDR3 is TGCGCCAGCAGCCGGGGGGGGACCAGTCCGCAGTATTTT. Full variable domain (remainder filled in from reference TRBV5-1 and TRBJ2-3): KAGVTQTPRYLIKTRGQQVTLSCSPISGHRSVSWYQQTPGQGLQFLFEYFSETQRNKGNFPGRFSGRQFSNSRSEMNVSTLELGDSALYLCASSRGGTSPQYFGPGTRLTVL.

CDR3: CASSLGMNTEAFF. As DNA, the CDR3 is TGTGCCAGCAGCTTAGGTATGAACACTGAAGCTTTCTTT. This chain links TRBV11-2 with TRBJ1-1; no firm D call. CDR1 is SGHAT, CDR2 FQNNGV, per germline. V was clipped by 1 base and J by 0 bases, with 3 bases between them. The length of the CDR3 is 13 residues. Using reference TRBV11-2 and TRBJ1-1 for the parts outside the CDR3, the full variable domain is EAGVAQSPRYKIIEKRQSVAFWCNPISGHATLYWYQQILGQGPKLLIQFQNNGVVDDSQLPKDRFSAERLKGVDSTLKIQPAKLEDSAVYLCASSLGMNTEAFFGQGTRLTVV.